This entry concerns a single TCR beta chain. Its antigen is still unknown. The PCR employed 60 Vbeta primers together with 13 Jbeta primers. The method was immunoSEQ multiplex PCR; TCRdb's version includes in-frame clones alone and lacks a portion of them. Of 130,000 to 150,000 clones listed, about 80% are singletons. Trimming at V came to 0 bases and at J to 6 bases, leaving 6 bases not matched to a gene. Germline assignment: CDR1 SGHRS and CDR2 YFSETQ. The CDR3 contains 15 residues. The source of the sample is a study of cytomegalovirus exposure and HLA in healthy donors. About the research overall: Approximately 190 million T cells yielded more than 95 million unique TCR beta sequences, as an earlier analysis found. Study-level findings and limits: Previous analysis showed most TCR beta V segments were productive about 90% or about 30% of the time. Some public TCRs appeared in many individuals, while most sequences were rare. The authors considered a cluster of highly shared sequence variants likely to be a sequencing artifact.

This chain links TRBV5-1 with TRBJ2-7, with 10 nucleotides matching TRBD1. This receptor was obtained from a man aged 30-40 years in good health and CMV-seronegative. What was sequenced was PBMCs. As DNA, the CDR3 is TGCGCCAGCAGCTTGGGGGGGACAGGGGTTAGCGAGCAGTACTTC. Protein sequence: CASSLGGTGVSEQYF.